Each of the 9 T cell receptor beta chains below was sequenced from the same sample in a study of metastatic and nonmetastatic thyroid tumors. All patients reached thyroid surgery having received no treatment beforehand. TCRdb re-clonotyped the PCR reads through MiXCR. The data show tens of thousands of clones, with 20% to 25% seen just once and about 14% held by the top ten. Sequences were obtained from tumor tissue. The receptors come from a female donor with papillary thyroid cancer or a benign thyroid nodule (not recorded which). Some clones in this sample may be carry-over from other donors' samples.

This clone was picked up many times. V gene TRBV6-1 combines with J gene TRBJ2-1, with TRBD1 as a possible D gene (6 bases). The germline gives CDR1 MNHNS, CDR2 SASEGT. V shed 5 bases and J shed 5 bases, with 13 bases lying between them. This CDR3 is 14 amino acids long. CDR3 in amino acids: CASSTGWTDNEQFF. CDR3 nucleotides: TGTGCCAGCAGTACAGGGTGGACAGACAATGAGCAGTTCTTC.

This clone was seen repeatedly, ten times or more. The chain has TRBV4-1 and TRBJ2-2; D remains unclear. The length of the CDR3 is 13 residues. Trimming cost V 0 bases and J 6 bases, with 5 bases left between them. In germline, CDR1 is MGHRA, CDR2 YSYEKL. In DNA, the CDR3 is TGCGCCAGCAGCCAAGATCTAGCCGGGGAGCTGTTTTTT. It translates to CASSQDLAGELFF.

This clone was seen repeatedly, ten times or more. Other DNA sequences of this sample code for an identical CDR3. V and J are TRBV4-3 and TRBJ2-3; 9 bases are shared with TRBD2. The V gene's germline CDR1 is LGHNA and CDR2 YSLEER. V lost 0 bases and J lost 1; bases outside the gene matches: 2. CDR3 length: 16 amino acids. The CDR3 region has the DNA TGCGCCAGCAGCCAAGAATTAGCGGGGGGCACAGATACGCAGTATTTT. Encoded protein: CASSQELAGGTDTQYF.

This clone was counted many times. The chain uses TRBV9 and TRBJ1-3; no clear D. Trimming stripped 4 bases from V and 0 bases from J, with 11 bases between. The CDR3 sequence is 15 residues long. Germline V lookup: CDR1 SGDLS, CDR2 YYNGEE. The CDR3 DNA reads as TGTGCCAGCAGCAGCGAGCCCGTCTCTGGAAACACCATATATTTT. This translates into CASSSEPVSGNTIYF.

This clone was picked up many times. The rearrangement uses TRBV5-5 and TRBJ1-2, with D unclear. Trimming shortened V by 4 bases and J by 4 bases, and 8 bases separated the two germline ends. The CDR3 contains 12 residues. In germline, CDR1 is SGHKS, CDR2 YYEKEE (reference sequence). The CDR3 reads CASSPGFYGYTF. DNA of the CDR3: TGTGCCAGCAGCCCGGGGTTCTATGGCTACACCTTC.

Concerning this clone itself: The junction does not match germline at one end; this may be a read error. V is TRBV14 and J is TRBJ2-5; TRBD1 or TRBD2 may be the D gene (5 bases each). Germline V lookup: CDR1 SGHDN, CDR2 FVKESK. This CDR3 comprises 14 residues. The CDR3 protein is CASSQYRDGEAQYF. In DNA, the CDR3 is TGTGCCAGCAGCCAGTACCGGGACGGAGAGGCCCAGTACTTC.

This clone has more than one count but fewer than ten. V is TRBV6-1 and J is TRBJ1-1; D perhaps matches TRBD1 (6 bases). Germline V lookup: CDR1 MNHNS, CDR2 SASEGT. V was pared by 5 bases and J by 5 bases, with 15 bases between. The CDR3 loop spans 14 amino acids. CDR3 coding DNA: TGTGCCAGCAGTAAGGGGGGTGGTGGAACTGAAGCTTTCTTT. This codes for CASSKGGGGTEAFF.

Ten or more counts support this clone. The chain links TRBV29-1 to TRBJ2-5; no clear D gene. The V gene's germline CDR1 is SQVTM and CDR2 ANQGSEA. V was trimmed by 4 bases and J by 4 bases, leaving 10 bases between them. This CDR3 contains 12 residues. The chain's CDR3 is CSVAGRPETQYF. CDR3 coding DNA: TGCAGCGTTGCCGGACGGCCAGAGACCCAGTACTTC. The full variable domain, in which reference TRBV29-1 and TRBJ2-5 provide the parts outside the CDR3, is SAVISQKPSRDICQRGTSLTIQCQVDSQVTMMFWYRQQPGQSLTLIATANQGSEATYESGFVIDKFPISRPNLTFSTLTVSNMSPEDSSIYLCSVAGRPETQYFGPGTRLLVL.

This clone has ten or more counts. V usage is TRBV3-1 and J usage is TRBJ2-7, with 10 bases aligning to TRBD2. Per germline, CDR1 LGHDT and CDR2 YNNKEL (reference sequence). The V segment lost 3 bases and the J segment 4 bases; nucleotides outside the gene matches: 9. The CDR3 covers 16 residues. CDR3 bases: TGTGCCAGCAGCCAGGGTTGGACTAGCGGTACATACGAGCAGTACTTC. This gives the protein CASSQGWTSGTYEQYF.